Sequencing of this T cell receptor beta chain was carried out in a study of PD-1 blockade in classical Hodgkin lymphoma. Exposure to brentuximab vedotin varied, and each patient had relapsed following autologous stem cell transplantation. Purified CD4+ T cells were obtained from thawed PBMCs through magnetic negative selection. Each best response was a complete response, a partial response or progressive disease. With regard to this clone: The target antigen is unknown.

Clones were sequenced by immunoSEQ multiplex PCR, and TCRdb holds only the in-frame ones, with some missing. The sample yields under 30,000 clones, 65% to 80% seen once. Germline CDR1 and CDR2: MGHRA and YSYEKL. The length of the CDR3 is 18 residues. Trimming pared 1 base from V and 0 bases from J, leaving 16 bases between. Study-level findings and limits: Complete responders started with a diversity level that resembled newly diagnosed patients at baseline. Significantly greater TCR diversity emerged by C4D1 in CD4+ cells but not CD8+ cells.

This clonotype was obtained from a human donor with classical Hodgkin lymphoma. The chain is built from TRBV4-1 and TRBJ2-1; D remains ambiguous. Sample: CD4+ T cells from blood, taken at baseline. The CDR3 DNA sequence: TGCGCCAGCAGCCAAGTGGATCTTCTTCCGAGCTCCTACAATGAGCAGTTCTTC. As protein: CASSQVDLLPSSYNEQFF.